This T cell receptor (beta chain) was captured by sequencing in a study of T-cell reconstitution after alpha-beta-depleted transplantation in children. The authors prepared the TCRbeta library with unique molecular identifiers. TCRdb reanalysed the PCR reads using MiXCR and keeps one entry per CDR3 protein. The sample yields about 610,000 distinct CDR3 sequences, approximately 10% seen once. This clonotype was seen at least ten times. V was pared by 8 bases and J by 2 bases, with 9 bases between. Per the germline V gene, CDR1 is LNHDA and CDR2 is SQIVND (reference sequence). The CDR3 covers 12 residues.

The material was PBMCs from the stem cell graft donor, obtained from the stem cell graft. The chain links TRBV19 to TRBJ1-2; a possible D gene is TRBD1 (5 bases). The origin of this receptor is a human donor who donated a stem cell graft to a child with acute myeloid leukemia. The CDR3: CASLDRNYGYTF. The CDR3, as DNA: TGTGCCAGTCTCGACAGAAACTATGGCTACACCTTC.